The 20 T cell receptor beta chains given below trace back to one sample, sequenced in a study of patients and donors after allogeneic stem cell transplantation. TCRdb called the RT-PCR reads again in MiXCR, with one record for every CDR3 protein. The sample carries about a million distinct CDR3 sequences, about 20% recorded once. The sequencing sample was made of blood, either unsorted or a sorted T cell fraction (not recorded which). The receptors were sampled from a human donor who was either an allogeneic HSCT recipient or a stem cell or donor lymphocyte infusion donor (not recorded which). It is not recorded whose cells these are; they may come from a transplant donor.

This chain joins TRBV10-2 and TRBJ2-1, with 13 bases matching TRBD2. V trimming: 6 bases; J trimming: 3 bases; junction bases outside the gene matches: 5. The germline CDR1 and CDR2 sequences are WSHSY and SAAADI. CDR3 size: 16 residues. CDR3 protein: CASSHGLAGDYNEQFF. Here the CDR3 DNA reads TGCGCCAGCAGCCACGGACTAGCGGGGGACTACAATGAGCAGTTCTTC.

With respect to this clonotype: Mismatch with germline at one junction end may stem from a read error. The J gene is TRBJ2-7, the V gene TRBV2; D not resolved. The CDR3 is made up of 15 amino acids. The germline CDR1 and CDR2 sequences are SNHLY and FYNNEI. CDR3 region: CASSEKGLWLYEKYF. In nucleotides, the CDR3 is TGTGCCAGCAGTGAGAAGGGTCTTTGGTTGTACGAGAAGTACTTC.

The chain links TRBV10-3 to TRBJ1-6; weak D call: TRBD1 (5 bases). CDR1 and CDR2 from the germline V gene are ENHRY and SYGVKD. CDR3 length: 13 residues. V was clipped by 8 bases and J by 9 bases, with 14 bases between them. The CDR3 spells CAIGGRRISPLHF. DNA for the CDR3: TGTGCCATCGGGGGACGGAGGATTTCACCCCTCCACTTT.

V is TRBV7-6 and J is TRBJ2-5, with a possible D match to TRBD1 (6 bases). Germline-derived CDR1 and CDR2 are SGHVS and FNYEAQ. The CDR3 length is 15 residues. Trimming cost V 1 base and J 1 base, with 10 bases left between them. Here the CDR3 DNA reads TGTGCCAGCAGCTTAGTAAGGACAGCCCAAGAGACCCAGTACTTC. It is translated as CASSLVRTAQETQYF.

The chain has TRBV5-5 and TRBJ1-5, with a tentative D call TRBD1 (6 bases). Trimming left V 0 bases short and J 7 bases short, with 14 bases between. This CDR3 spans 15 amino acids. CDR1 is SGHKS and CDR2 is YYEKEE in the germline V gene (reference sequence). CDR3 in amino acids: CASSLGQTGGQPQHF. The DNA of the CDR3 is TGTGCCAGCAGCTTGGGGCAGACTGGGGGCCAGCCCCAGCATTTT.

V gene TRBV20-1 combines with J gene TRBJ2-1; TRBD2 is a possible D gene (6 bases). V was pared by 1 base and J by 9 bases, with 19 bases between. The length of the CDR3 is 15 residues. Germline V gene data show CDR1 as DFQATT and CDR2 as SNEGSKA (reference sequence). The CDR3 spells CSARAAGPWRGEQFF. CDR3 in DNA: TGCAGTGCTAGAGCTGCGGGACCGTGGAGGGGTGAGCAGTTCTTC.

This clonotype occurred a few times. The chain recombines TRBV11-3 with TRBJ1-1, with TRBD1 as a possible D gene (6 bases). Germline loops: CDR1 SGHNT, CDR2 YENEEA. Trimming stripped 2 bases from V and 6 bases from J, with 7 bases between. CDR3 size: 12 residues. Here the CDR3 reads CASSLQGSEAFF. The CDR3 coding sequence is TGTGCCAGCAGCTTACAGGGGTCTGAAGCTTTCTTT.

The chain joins TRBV7-9 to TRBJ2-1; the D is unclear. The CDR3 length is 12 residues. Germline V gene data show CDR1 as SEHNR and CDR2 as FQNEAQ (reference sequence). Trimming cost V 11 bases and J 9 bases, with 17 bases left between them. CDR3 residues: CAGLSSLREQFF. The DNA of the CDR3 is TGTGCCGGCCTTTCCTCCCTCCGTGAGCAGTTCTTC. The full variable domain, rest sourced from reference TRBV7-9 and TRBJ2-1, is DTGVSQNPRHKITKRGQNVTFRCDPISEHNRLYWYRQTLGQGPEFLTYFQNEAQLEKSRLLSDRFSAERPKGSFSTLEIQRTEQGDSAMYLCAGLSSLREQFFGPGTRLTVL.

The gene calls are TRBV5-6 and TRBJ2-7; a possible D gene is TRBD1 (6 bases). This CDR3 contains 15 residues. Germline CDR1 reads SGHDT; CDR2 reads YYEEEE. Trimming shortened V by 2 bases and J by 5 bases, and 17 bases separated the two germline ends. CDR3 bases: TGTGCCAGCAGCTTTGATAGGGGGAGCGATAACGAGCAGTACTTC. This codes for CASSFDRGSDNEQYF. Variable domain in full (rest from reference TRBV5-6 and TRBJ2-7): DAGVTQSPTHLIKTRGQQVTLRCSPKSGHDTVSWYQQALGQGPQFIFQYYEEEERQRGNFPDRFSGHQFPNYSSELNVNALLLGDSALYLCASSFDRGSDNEQYFGPGTRLTVT.

The chain has TRBV6-1 and TRBJ1-2; no clear D. The ends were cut back, 5 bases at V and 1 base at J, with 8 bases in the middle. The CDR3 extends over 13 amino acids. The germline V gene has CDR1 MNHNS and CDR2 SASEGT. Written as DNA, the CDR3 is TGTGCCAGCAGTACCGCTATTAACTATGGCTACACCTTC. This encodes CASSTAINYGYTF.

The chain carries TRBV6-1 and TRBJ1-2, with a weak D call TRBD1 (5 bases). The CDR3 sequence is 15 residues long. Germline V gives CDR1 MNHNS, CDR2 SASEGT. V was pared by 3 bases and J by 4 bases, with 15 bases between. The DNA for the CDR3 is TGTGCCAGCAGTGATGAAAGGGGCAGAGTCTATGGCTACACCTTC. It specifies CASSDERGRVYGYTF.

The chain joins TRBV6-5 to TRBJ2-3; D is unresolved. Between the trimmed V and J ends, which lost 2 bases and 0 bases, there was a span of 9 bases. Germline CDR1 and CDR2: MNHEY and SVGAGI. This CDR3 has 15 residues. Written as DNA, the CDR3 is TGTGCCAGCAGTTACGGAGCTGCTAGCACAGATACGCAGTATTTT. This codes for CASSYGAASTDTQYF.

This clonotype was counted only a few times. J is TRBJ2-3 and V is TRBV12-3 or TRBV12-4; D is undetermined. This CDR3 is 14 amino acids long. Trimming pared 6 bases from V and 0 bases from J, leaving 10 bases between. In nucleotides, the CDR3 is TGTGCCAGCAGAACCCTGACTAGCACAGATACGCAGTATTTT. Translating gives CASRTLTSTDTQYF.

This chain uses TRBV3-1 with TRBJ2-6; D perhaps matches TRBD2 (6 bases). The CDR3 sequence is 17 residues long. Germline V gene sequence: CDR1 LGHDT, CDR2 YNNKEL (reference sequence). Trimming pared 1 base from V and 0 bases from J, leaving 10 bases between. The CDR3 region has the DNA TGTGCCAGCAGCCAAGGGAGGGGTGGCTCTGGGGCCAACGTCCTGACTTTC. Its translation: CASSQGRGGSGANVLTF. Based on the CDR3 plus reference TRBV3-1 and TRBJ2-6, the full variable domain is DTAVSQTPKYLVTQMGNDKSIKCEQNLGHDTMYWYKQDSKKFLKIMFSYNNKELIINETVPNRFSPKSPDKAHLNLHINSLELGDSAVYFCASSQGRGGSGANVLTFGAGSRLTVL.

The chain is built from TRBV27 and TRBJ1-6; 7 positions agree with TRBD1. V lost 2 bases, J lost 7 bases, and 5 bases stayed unmatched. CDR3 size: 15 residues. The germline V gene has CDR1 MNHEY and CDR2 SMNVEV (reference sequence). DNA for the CDR3: TGTGCCAGCAGTTTAACTGACAGGGTGAATTCACCCCTCCACTTT. Amino acids: CASSLTDRVNSPLHF.

This clonotype has more than one count but fewer than ten. The chain couples TRBV7-8 to TRBJ2-1; D may be TRBD2 (6 bases). Germline V gene data show CDR1 as SGHVS and CDR2 as FQNEAQ. The length of the CDR3 is 14 residues. V lost 5 bases, J lost 4 bases, and 12 bases lay in between. CDR3 coding DNA: TGTGCCAGCAGCACGAGCGGGCGTTACAATGAGCAGTTCTTC. This sequence encodes CASSTSGRYNEQFF.

The chain joins TRBV20-1 to TRBJ1-5, with a tentative D call TRBD1 (6 bases). The V and J ends lost 5 bases and 7 bases respectively, with 21 bases between them. Germline CDR1 is DFQATT and CDR2 is SNEGSKA (reference sequence). The CDR3 spans 15 residues. CDR3 in amino acids: CSAEGGGRMEQPQHF. The CDR3 nucleotides are TGCAGTGCTGAGGGGGGCGGGAGGATGGAACAGCCCCAGCATTTT.

V and J are TRBV7-2 and TRBJ2-2; D possibly corresponds to TRBD2 (6 bases). The germline gives CDR1 SGHTA, CDR2 FQGNSA. CDR3 length: 12 residues. V lost 5 bases, J lost 7 bases, and 8 bases lay in between. CDR3 sequence (DNA): TGTGCCAGCAGCCACGGGGGCGGGGAGCTGTTTTTT. Its translation is CASSHGGGELFF.

V gene TRBV7-6 combines with J gene TRBJ1-6; TRBD1 matches 9 bases. The germline CDR1 and CDR2 sequences are SGHVS and FNYEAQ. V lost 4 bases and J lost 0; bases outside the gene matches: 7. The CDR3 is 18 amino acids. CDR3 in DNA: TGTGCCAGCAGCTCCGGGACAGGGTTTGGCTCCTATAATTCACCCCTCCACTTT. As protein: CASSSGTGFGSYNSPLHF. Combining the CDR3 with reference TRBV7-6 and TRBJ1-6 gives the whole variable domain GAGVSQSPRYKVTKRGQDVALRCDPISGHVSLYWYRQALGQGPEFLTYFNYEAQQDKSGLPNDRFSAERPEGSISTLTIQRTEQRDSAMYRCASSSGTGFGSYNSPLHFGNGTRLTVT.

This rearrangement joins TRBV4-2 to TRBJ2-5; D not certain. Germline V gene sequence: CDR1 LGHNA, CDR2 YNFKEQ. The CDR3 loop spans 13 amino acids. The V end lost 3 bases, the J end lost 1 base, and 6 bases lay between the germline ends. The CDR3 DNA is TGTGCCAGCAGCCACGTAGGCCAAGAGACCCAGTACTTC. Protein: CASSHVGQETQYF.